This T cell receptor beta chain was profiled in a study of T cell changes during pregnancy in multiple sclerosis. The assay was immunoSEQ multiplex PCR, and TCRdb's table has in-frame clones only and misses some. The sample comprises roughly 24,000 clones, 85% to 90% of which are singletons, and under 1.1% rests with the top ten. The source of this sequence is a female donor in good health, enrolled as a control in a pregnancy study. The sample here was CD4+ T cells from peripheral blood mononuclear cells, taken in the second trimester of pregnancy.

Here the CDR3 reads CASSSGQLTDTQYF. In DNA, the CDR3 is TGTGCCAGCAGTAGTGGACAGCTCACAGATACGCAGTATTTT. This rearrangement joins TRBV7-2 to TRBJ2-3; maybe TRBD1 (6 bases). This CDR3 has 14 residues. V lost 6 bases, J lost 2 bases, and 12 bases lay in between. Germline CDR1 SGHTA, CDR2 FQGNSA.